Listed here are 8 T cell receptor beta chains from one sample, sequenced in a study of shared T cell receptors in the human thymus (dated by TCRdb to the early 2020s). Preparation of the library involved the immunoSEQ multiplex PCR assay. This is the immuneACCESS table as TCRdb keeps it, with only in-frame sequences that have V and J called. A part of the clones is gone; compared with another copy, unresolved V genes explain less than half, and the rest is unexplained. The sample data list approximately 730,000 clones, and over 75% of these were observed just once. More than 0.008% of the sample comes from the top ten. These sequences were also reported in another study, on human thymus T cells.

The sample consisted of thymocytes. Receptors originate from a girl under two years old with a congenital heart defect. Donor details come from another sample of the same person, matched by shared clones.

The chain employs TRBV6-6 and TRBJ1-2; TRBD1 matches 7 bases. This CDR3 is 16 amino acids long. From germline, CDR1 is MNHNY and CDR2 SVGAGI (reference sequence). Germline trimming cut 0 bases from V and 0 bases from J; bases unmatched to any gene: 4. DNA of the CDR3: TGTGCCAGCAGTTACTCGGGGGACAGTACTAACTATGGCTACACCTTC. Protein: CASSYSGDSTNYGYTF.

The V call is TRBV9, the J call TRBJ2-7; D remains ambiguous. V was pared by 3 bases and J by 2 bases, with 18 bases between. Per the germline V gene, CDR1 is SGDLS and CDR2 is YYNGEE. The CDR3 length is 16 residues. CDR3 bases: TGTGCCAGCAGCGAATACGAAGTAGTGTTTCCCTACGAGCAGTACTTC. This sequence encodes CASSEYEVVFPYEQYF.

This chain uses TRBV7-2 with TRBJ1-2; no firm D call. This CDR3 spans 13 amino acids. Germline V gene sequence: CDR1 SGHTA, CDR2 FQGNSA. V gave up 6 bases and J gave up 5 bases, with 13 bases separating them. CDR3 in amino acids: CASRDAGGYGYTF. Here the CDR3 DNA reads TGTGCCAGCAGAGACGCGGGTGGATATGGCTACACCTTC.

This clone was observed once. The V gene is TRBV4-1, the J gene TRBJ2-5; 11 positions agree with TRBD1. After removal of 0 bases from V and 10 bases from J, the junction contained 7 bases not matched to a gene. Germline V gene sequence: CDR1 MGHRA, CDR2 YSYEKL. The CDR3 consists of 15 residues. This CDR3 reads CASSQDGVGQGVQYF. The CDR3 nucleotides read TGCGCCAGCAGCCAAGATGGAGTGGGACAGGGGGTCCAGTACTTC.

V gene TRBV10-2 combines with J gene TRBJ1-4; 8 nucleotides align to TRBD1. Trimming cost V 6 bases and J 7 bases; bases outside gene matches: 10. This CDR3 spans 15 amino acids. Germline lookup yields CDR1 WSHSY and CDR2 SAAADI. Here the CDR3 DNA reads TGCGCCAGCAGCTCCACAGGGACAGGTGGTGAAAAACTGTTTTTT. This encodes CASSSTGTGGEKLFF.

V is TRBV28 and J is TRBJ2-1; TRBD2 agrees at 8 bases. This CDR3 comprises 14 residues. Germline V lookup: CDR1 MDHEN, CDR2 SYDVKM. The V and J ends lost 3 bases and 7 bases, in that order; junction bases with no gene match: 5. In nucleotides, the CDR3 is TGTGCCAGCAGTTTGAGGACTAGCTTTAATGAGCAGTTCTTC. This translates into CASSLRTSFNEQFF.

The chain links TRBV19 to TRBJ1-1; 7 nucleotides line up with TRBD1. From germline, CDR1 is LNHDA and CDR2 SQIVND (reference sequence). CDR3 length: 13 amino acids. V shed 4 bases, J shed 10 bases, and the junction held 9 bases outside the gene matches. For the CDR3, the DNA is TGTGCCAGTAGTAGAACAGGGAAGGGGGCAGCTTTCTTT. It yields the protein CASSRTGKGAAFF.

This chain connects TRBV2 to TRBJ1-2, with TRBD1 matching 7 bases. J gave up 4 bases and V 4 bases, and 12 bases lay outside the gene matches. CDR3 length: 16 residues. Germline assignment: CDR1 SNHLY and CDR2 FYNNEI. The CDR3 here is CASSGPQGGGIYGYTF. The DNA of the CDR3 is TGTGCCAGCAGTGGACCCCAGGGGGGTGGCATCTATGGCTACACCTTC.